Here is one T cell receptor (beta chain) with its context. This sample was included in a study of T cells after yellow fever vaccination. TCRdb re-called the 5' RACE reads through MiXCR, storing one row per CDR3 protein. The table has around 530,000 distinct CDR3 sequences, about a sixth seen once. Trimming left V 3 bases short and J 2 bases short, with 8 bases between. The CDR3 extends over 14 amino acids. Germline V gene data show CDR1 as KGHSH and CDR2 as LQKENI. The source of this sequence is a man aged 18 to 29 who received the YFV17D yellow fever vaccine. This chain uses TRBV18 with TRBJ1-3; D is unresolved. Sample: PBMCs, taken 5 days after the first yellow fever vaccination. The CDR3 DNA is TGTGCCAGCTCACCTGATGTGGCTGGAAACACCATATATTTT. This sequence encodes CASSPDVAGNTIYF.